This TCR beta chain came from a study of blood T cell repertoires in COVID-19. Study at large: T cells, B-cell-depleted T cells, or PBMCs provided the cDNA or gDNA that served as material.

J lost 7 bases, V lost 2 bases, and 3 bases had no gene match. Germline V lookup: CDR1 WNHNN, CDR2 SYGVQD (reference sequence). This CDR3 contains 14 residues. Original methodology: Estimates of nucleated cell counts were drawn from the amplification of reference gene primers. Sequencing was performed with immunoSEQ multiplex PCR; in TCRdb, only in-frame clones are kept and a portion is missing. V, J and clone size were drawn from that table, and D and trimming were deduced from the DNA. Among approximately 210,000 clones listed, about 91% were seen once. Sequencing used peripheral blood. V and J are TRBV10-1 and TRBJ2-7; 12 nucleotides align to TRBD2. The TCR comes from a young man with acute or convalescent COVID-19. The CDR3 is CASSETSGRSEQYF. The DNA for the CDR3 is TGCGCCAGCAGTGAGACTAGCGGGAGGTCTGAGCAGTACTTC.